Described below is a single TCR beta chain sequence and its context. Its cognate antigen is unknown. This record comes from a study of cytomegalovirus exposure and HLA in healthy donors. Findings and caveats of the study: Among TCR beta chains, those listed as cytomegalovirus-associated numbered some 170. Researchers had no immune exposure information except CMV serostatus available.

V was pared by 0 bases and J by 4 bases, with 10 bases between. CDR3 length: 14 residues. Germline CDR1 is MNHEY and CDR2 is SVGAGI. 60 Vbeta and 13 Jbeta primers were used in PCR. TCRdb keeps only in-frame clones here, not all; method: immunoSEQ multiplex PCR. Found here are about 160,000 clones, roughly 70% of them singletons; the top ten hold around 3%. The chain has TRBV6-5 and TRBJ2-7, with D perhaps TRBD2 (5 bases). The sequence came from a woman aged 45 to 65 in good health and CMV-seropositive. The sequencing input was PBMCs. The CDR3 protein is CASSYSTKRYEQYF. CDR3 sequence (DNA): TGTGCCAGCAGTTACTCGACTAAGCGGTACGAGCAGTACTTC.